The rows below give T cell receptor beta chains drawn from one sample of a study of T cell repertoires in cytomegalovirus infection. What these receptors recognize is not known. TCRdb re-analysed the reads in MiXCR, keeping a single row per CDR3 protein. The table lists some 800,000 distinct CDR3 sequences, almost 30% of them singletons. Sample: cultured CD8+ T cells from PBMCs, taken from culture after CMV antigen stimulation. Source of these receptors: a human donor in good health (CMV status not recorded). Some clones in this sample may be carry-over from other donors' samples. The CDR3 runs from the conserved cysteine through the conserved F or W. The D gene is left open where the match is weak. Rows may omit the clone size; those that give it use once, few, many or a size class.

clone_size,cdr3_length,d_call,v_call,j_call,cdr3_aa,cdr3_nt
-,16,TRBD1,TRBV7-6,TRBJ1-1,CASSTSTGGLNTEAFF,TGTGCCAGCAGCACATCGACAGGGGGGTTGAACACTGAAGCTTTCTTT
few,15,-,TRBV6-1,TRBJ1-5,CASSEARLRNQPQHF,TGTGCCAGCAGTGAAGCACGGCTAAGGAATCAGCCCCAGCATTTT
few,15,-,TRBV7-3,TRBJ1-1,CASSLLRQARTEAFF,TGTGCCAGCAGCTTATTGCGGCAGGCCAGGACTGAAGCTTTCTTT
-,15,-,TRBV6-2/TRBV6-3,TRBJ1-1,CASSYKTGSAPEAFF,TGTGCCAGCAGTTACAAAACAGGGAGCGCGCCTGAAGCTTTCTTT
few,15,TRBD2,TRBV5-6,TRBJ2-1,CASSMGLAGGNEQFF,TGTGCCAGCAGCATGGGGCTAGCGGGGGGTAATGAGCAGTTCTTC
-,17,TRBD2,TRBV19,TRBJ2-1,CASSIERGGLTSNEQFF,TGTGCCAGTAGTATAGAGCGGGGGGGCCTCACGAGCAATGAGCAGTTCTTC
few,11,-,TRBV9,TRBJ1-2,CASTTAYGYTF,TGTGCCAGCACGACGGCCTATGGCTACACCTTC
few,17,-,TRBV7-2,TRBJ2-7,CASSLGGSAPRDYEQYF,TGTGCCAGCAGCTTAGGAGGGAGCGCGCCCCGAGACTACGAGCAGTACTTC
-,16,TRBD1,TRBV4-1,TRBJ2-2,CASSQVGQGATGELFF,TGCGCCAGCAGCCAAGTGGGACAGGGGGCGACCGGGGAGCTGTTTTTT
-,13,-,TRBV20-1,TRBJ2-1,CSARVIGSNEQFF,TGCAGTGCCCGTGTTATCGGTTCCAATGAGCAGTTCTTC
-,15,-,TRBV6-5,TRBJ2-1,CASSYSVGGYNEQFF,TGTGCCAGCAGTTACTCGGTAGGGGGATACAATGAGCAGTTCTTC
-,16,TRBD2,TRBV27,TRBJ2-1,CASSPRSGGIYNEQFF,TGTGCCAGCAGTCCCCGGAGCGGGGGAATATACAATGAGCAGTTCTTC
few,22,TRBD2,TRBV28,TRBJ2-1,CASTERAKGLAGALSSYNEQFF,TGTGCCAGCACGGAGCGGGCAAAGGGACTAGCGGGGGCCCTGAGCTCCTACAATGAGCAGTTCTTC
-,15,-,TRBV13,TRBJ2-3,CASRTGDGFTDTQYF,TGTGCCAGCAGGACCGGAGACGGATTCACAGATACGCAGTATTTT
few,15,-,TRBV4-2,TRBJ2-7,CASSQGQTVSYEQYF,TGTGCCAGCAGCCAAGGCCAGACTGTGAGCTACGAGCAGTACTTC
few,10,-,TRBV2,TRBJ1-2,CASMRNGYTF,TGTGCCAGCATGCGGAATGGCTACACCTTC
many,10,-,TRBV7-9,TRBJ2-1,CASSLVQQFF,TGTGCCAGCAGCTTAGTGCAACAGTTCTTC
few,16,TRBD2,TRBV3-1,TRBJ2-5,CASSQPREGLQETQYF,TGTGCCAGCAGCCAACCACGGGAGGGCCTCCAAGAGACCCAGTACTTC
-,14,-,TRBV2,TRBJ1-5,CASSEQRVGQPQHF,TGTGCCAGCAGTGAACAAAGGGTAGGTCAGCCCCAGCATTTT
-,17,TRBD1,TRBV5-1,TRBJ1-4,CASSQGQGARVNEKLFF,TGCGCCAGCAGTCAGGGACAGGGGGCTCGGGTGAACGAAAAACTGTTTTTT
many,13,-,TRBV27,TRBJ2-7,CASSFGRSYEQYF,TGTGCCAGCAGTTTTGGCAGGTCCTACGAGCAGTACTTC
many,15,TRBD2,TRBV5-4,TRBJ2-1,CASSLRGGAYNEQFF,TGTGCCAGCAGCTTACGCGGGGGGGCCTACAATGAGCAGTTCTTC
-,14,TRBD1,TRBV2,TRBJ2-7,CASSRTGEHYEQYF,TGTGCCAGCAGTCGGACAGGAGAACACTACGAGCAGTACTTC
-,15,TRBD1,TRBV5-1,TRBJ1-2,CASSHRRGQDYGYTF,TGCGCCAGCAGCCATCGCAGGGGGCAGGACTATGGCTACACCTTC
-,15,TRBD1,TRBV12-5,TRBJ2-2,CASGPGTGASGELFF,TGTGCTAGTGGCCCTGGGACAGGGGCTAGCGGGGAGCTGTTTTTT
many,13,-,TRBV7-8,TRBJ2-1,CASSWIYGVEQFF,TGTGCCAGCAGCTGGATATATGGCGTTGAGCAGTTCTTC
few,13,TRBD1,TRBV2,TRBJ1-1,CASSNRGSTEAFF,TGTGCCAGCAGTAACAGGGGGAGCACTGAAGCTTTCTTT
-,14,-,TRBV7-9,TRBJ1-5,CASSSVRGNQPQHF,TGTGCCAGCAGCTCCGTGAGGGGGAATCAGCCCCAGCATTTT
-,17,-,TRBV5-1,TRBJ2-7,CASSSRQPPSRVDEQYF,TGCGCCAGCAGCTCTAGACAACCACCTAGCAGAGTGGACGAGCAGTACTTC
-,16,-,TRBV4-3,TRBJ2-2,CASSQDPEGPTGELFF,TGCGCCAGCAGCCAAGATCCCGAGGGCCCCACCGGGGAGCTGTTTTTT